This TCR beta chain appears in the sequencing data of a study of cytomegalovirus exposure and HLA in healthy donors. The primer mix had 60 Vbeta and 13 Jbeta primers. Profiling relied on immunoSEQ multiplex PCR, and the TCRdb table lists in-frame clones only, not all of them. The listing contains 200,000 to 250,000 clones. Trimming stripped 0 bases from V and 3 bases from J, with 9 bases between. The germline CDR1 and CDR2 sequences are LGHNA and YNFKEQ. The CDR3 is 16 residues long. The chain carries TRBV4-2 and TRBJ1-6, with D perhaps TRBD1 (6 bases). This TCR was recovered from a woman in her twenties or thirties in good health and CMV-seropositive. Sequenced sample: PBMCs. For the CDR3, the DNA is TGTGCCAGCAGCCAAGAAGTGGACAGCTATAATTCACCCCTCCACTTT. It codes for CASSQEVDSYNSPLHF.